This T cell receptor (beta chain) was documented in a study of HIV-infected patients and healthy controls. General observations from the study: CMV-associated CDR3s mostly grew nonsignificantly during therapy, while HIV-associated CDR3s declined significantly.

This clonotype qualifies as medium-sized (0.01 to 0.1%). Its target is unknown. Reverse transcription used 450 to 550 ng RNA and constant-region primers for alpha and beta. Alpha and beta chain libraries were made separately by chain-specific third strand synthesis with multiplexing indices. Each CDR3 protein gets one entry after TCRdb re-called the 5' RACE reads with MiXCR. The sample includes more than 3,500 distinct CDR3 sequences, about 9.1% of them seen just once. Germline CDR1 is MNHEY and CDR2 is SVGAGI. The CDR3 has 14 amino acids. J was trimmed by 4 bases and V by 5 bases; bases with no gene match: 5. Follow-up blood was drawn about 14 weeks, roughly three months, after antiretroviral therapy began. Whole blood was used without fractionation, so all unsorted peripheral T cells were included.

The V gene is TRBV6-5, the J gene TRBJ2-1; 7 positions match TRBD2. This receptor was obtained from an adult with HIV infection. The input for sequencing was blood, taken during antiretroviral therapy. The CDR3: CASSKGLGYNEQFF. In DNA, the CDR3 is TGTGCCAGCAGTAAAGGACTAGGGTACAATGAGCAGTTCTTC.